Each of the 27 T cell receptor beta chains below was sequenced from the same sample in a study of beta chain features in type 1 diabetes. Points from the study as a whole: Across all four CD4+ subsets, people with type 1 diabetes showed modestly shorter TCRB CDR3s.

No antigens are known for them. The study reverse transcribed the entire isolated RNA, so it sequenced expressed TCRB transcripts. Clones were read by immunoSEQ multiplex PCR, and TCRdb kept only the in-frame ones, dropping some. The data contain 130,000 to 150,000 clones, 10% to 15% of them singletons. The sample comprised central memory CD4+ T cells from blood. Receptor source: a man between 18 and 35 years old with type 1 diabetes.

In its sample, this clone was seen a few times. At the DNA level, this CDR3 is encoded by other sequences in the same sample as well. This sequence joins TRBV6-1 and TRBJ1-1; no firm D call. V shed 4 bases and J shed 0 bases, with 9 bases lying between them. Germline assignment: CDR1 MNHNS and CDR2 SASEGT. The CDR3 has 14 amino acids. DNA for the CDR3: TGTGCCAGCAGTGTGTCAGGCCTGAACACTGAAGCTTTCTTT. Its protein product is CASSVSGLNTEAFF.

The chain uses TRBV5-4 and TRBJ2-7, with no clear D. CDR1 is SGHNT, CDR2 YYREEE, per germline (reference sequence). V lost 0 bases and J lost 2, with 12 bases in between. There are 15 residues in the CDR3. The CDR3 loop is CASSLGTVGTYEQYF. CDR3 bases: TGTGCCAGCAGCTTGGGAACGGTTGGGACCTACGAGCAGTACTTC. The variable domain in full, completed from reference TRBV5-4 and TRBJ2-7, reads ETGVTQSPTHLIKTRGQQVTLRCSSQSGHNTVSWYQQALGQGPQFIFQYYREEENGRGNFPPRFSGLQFPNYSSELNVNALELDDSALYLCASSLGTVGTYEQYFGPGTRLTVT.

The rearrangement links TRBV10-3 to TRBJ1-1; a weak D match, TRBD1 (5 bases). In germline, CDR1 is ENHRY, CDR2 SYGVKD. CDR3 length: 15 residues. Trimming shortened V by 5 bases and J by 0 bases, and 13 bases separated the two germline ends. CDR3 bases: TGTGCCATCAGTCAGGGAAGCCCGATGAACACTGAAGCTTTCTTT. Encoded protein: CAISQGSPMNTEAFF.

This clone was recorded at least ten times. The chain uses TRBV14 and TRBJ2-3; tentatively, D is TRBD2 (6 bases). Germline V CDR1 and CDR2: SGHDN, FVKESK. V dropped 2 bases and J dropped 2 bases, with 14 bases sitting between them. The CDR3 consists of 16 residues. The CDR3 protein is CASSQSSGLNTDTQYF. Written as DNA, the CDR3 is TGTGCCAGCAGCCAAAGCAGCGGGCTCAACACAGATACGCAGTATTTT.

This clone was counted only a few times. The rearrangement uses TRBV30 and TRBJ2-5; the match to TRBD1 covers 9 bases. The CDR3 loop spans 15 amino acids. CDR1 is GTSNPN, CDR2 SVGIG, per germline (reference sequence). V was clipped by 5 bases and J by 1 base; unmatched bases: 8. The CDR3 coding sequence is TGTGCCTGGGCCCCCGGGACAGGGAGCCAAGAGACCCAGTACTTC. Amino acid sequence: CAWAPGTGSQETQYF. The variable domain in full, with the rest retrieved from reference TRBV30 and TRBJ2-5, is SQTIHQWPATLVQPVGSPLSLECTVEGTSNPNLYWYRQAAGRGLQLLFYSVGIGQISSEVPQNLSASRPQDRQFILSSKKLLLSDSGFYLCAWAPGTGSQETQYFGPGTRLLVL.

This chain connects TRBV10-3 to TRBJ1-1; 8 bases are a match to TRBD1. The germline CDR1 and CDR2 sequences are ENHRY and SYGVKD. V trimming: 3 bases; J trimming: 4 bases; junction bases outside the gene matches: 10. The CDR3 is 16 residues long. CDR3 in amino acids: CAISDGAGGVITEAFF. The CDR3 nucleotides read TGTGCCATCAGTGATGGCGCAGGGGGCGTAATCACTGAAGCTTTCTTT.

This clone has just a few counts. The chain joins TRBV18 to TRBJ1-5, with a tentative D call TRBD1 (5 bases). Trimming cost V 2 bases and J 5 bases, with 13 bases left between them. The germline gives CDR1 KGHSH, CDR2 LQKENI. CDR3 length equals 15 residues. CDR3 sequence reads: CASSPDTGEDQPQHF. The CDR3 nucleotides read TGTGCCAGCTCACCAGATACGGGGGAAGATCAGCCCCAGCATTTT.

The rearrangement joins TRBV7-2 to TRBJ2-4; 10 bases match TRBD2. The CDR3 totals 18 residues. Germline trimming cut 5 bases from V and 3 bases from J; bases unmatched to any gene: 13. Germline values: CDR1 SGHTA, CDR2 FQGNSA. The CDR3 here is CASSARASGGVNKNIQYF. In nucleotides, the CDR3 is TGTGCCAGCAGCGCACGGGCTAGCGGGGGCGTGAACAAAAACATTCAGTACTTC.

The CDR3 region has the DNA TGCAGCGTCAGCCCCGGGGTCCTAAGGACAGATACGCAGTATTTT. Translating gives CSVSPGVLRTDTQYF. The gene calls are TRBV29-1 and TRBJ2-3; a weak D match, TRBD2 (5 bases). Trimming pared 6 bases from V and 3 bases from J, leaving 19 bases between. Per the germline V gene, CDR1 is SQVTM and CDR2 is ANQGSEA. CDR3 length: 15 residues.

V and J are TRBV27 and TRBJ1-1, with a weak D call TRBD1 (6 bases). Germline loops: CDR1 MNHEY, CDR2 SMNVEV (reference sequence). The CDR3 contains 16 residues. V lost 0 bases to trimming and J lost 5 bases, with 16 bases between them. CDR3 residues: CASSLSVSQGKTEAFF. In nucleotides, the CDR3 is TGTGCCAGCAGTTTATCGGTCTCACAGGGTAAGACTGAAGCTTTCTTT.

This clone was detected only a few times. Mismatch with germline at one junction end may stem from a read error. This chain connects TRBV30 to TRBJ2-1, with unresolved D. The CDR3 totals 11 residues. The germline V gene encodes CDR1 GTSNPN and CDR2 SVGIG (reference sequence). The CDR3, as DNA: TGTGCCTGGAGTTCCTTCAATGAGCAGTTCTTC. Encoded protein: CAWSSFNEQFF.

This clone was counted between two and nine times. The chain recombines TRBV7-3 with TRBJ1-6, with 8 bases lining up with TRBD1. There are 16 residues in the CDR3. Losses at the gene ends were 2 bases for V and 3 bases for J; bases not matched to a gene: 3. CDR1 and CDR2 (germline): SGHTA, FQGTGA. The CDR3 coding sequence is TGTGCCAGCAGCTTATCAGGACAGGGCTATAATTCACCCCTCCACTTT. This gives the protein CASSLSGQGYNSPLHF. Full variable domain (outside the CDR3, taken from reference TRBV7-3 and TRBJ1-6): GAGVSQTPSNKVTEKGKYVELRCDPISGHTALYWYRQSLGQGPEFLIYFQGTGAADDSGLPNDRFFAVRPEGSVSTLKIQRTERGDSAVYLCASSLSGQGYNSPLHFGNGTRLTVT.

V is TRBV11-2 and J is TRBJ2-3; D not resolved. The germline V gene has CDR1 SGHAT and CDR2 FQNNGV. Deletions cut 4 bases from V and 3 bases from J, with 11 bases between. CDR3 length: 14 residues. The CDR3 DNA is TGTGCCAGCAGCTCTTGGGGTGGGACAGATACGCAGTATTTT. It translates to CASSSWGGTDTQYF.

The chain has TRBV28 and TRBJ1-4, with 9 bases fitting TRBD1. With V trimmed by 2 bases and J by 5 bases, 3 bases remained unmatched. Germline values: CDR1 MDHEN, CDR2 SYDVKM. The CDR3 is 15 residues long. The CDR3 DNA reads TGTGCCAGCAGTTTAGGCGGGACAGGGAATGAAAAACTGTTTTTT. Its protein product is CASSLGGTGNEKLFF.

The chain couples TRBV7-8 to TRBJ2-7, with 12 bases that match TRBD2. The germline gives CDR1 SGHVS, CDR2 FQNEAQ. The CDR3 has 18 residues. V shed 5 bases and J 1 base; nucleotides not matched to a gene: 12. CDR3: CASSPALGTSGLSYEQYF. The DNA of the CDR3 is TGTGCCAGCAGCCCGGCCTTGGGGACTAGCGGGTTATCCTACGAGCAGTACTTC.

This clone was detected ten times or more. The V and J genes are TRBV6-1 and TRBJ2-7; no reliable D call. Germline-derived CDR1 and CDR2 are MNHNS and SASEGT. The CDR3 sequence is 15 residues long. V was cut by 1 base and J by 4 bases, with 14 bases left in between. The CDR3 DNA is TGTGCCAGCAGTGAAGAGGGCGGAATGATTTACGAGCAGTACTTC. It codes for CASSEEGGMIYEQYF.

V is TRBV5-1 and J is TRBJ2-7; 9 bases line up with TRBD1. Germline V lookup: CDR1 SGHRS, CDR2 YFSETQ. The CDR3 has 16 residues. J was trimmed by 2 bases and V by 2 bases; bases with no gene match: 8. The CDR3 region is CASSLSPGQGPYEQYF. The CDR3 bases are TGCGCCAGCAGCTTATCTCCGGGACAGGGACCCTACGAGCAGTACTTC.

This clone ranks as medium-sized. The CDR3 sequence: CASSPMQGGDTQYF. In DNA, the CDR3 is TGTGCCAGCAGCCCGATGCAGGGGGGAGATACGCAGTATTTT. The J gene is TRBJ2-3, the V gene TRBV7-2; D might be TRBD1 (7 bases). The V end lost 5 bases, the J end lost 5 bases, and 14 bases lay between the germline ends. This CDR3 has 14 amino acids. CDR1 is SGHTA and CDR2 is FQGNSA in the germline V gene.

This clone was seen repeatedly, ten times or more. This chain uses TRBV7-2 with TRBJ2-7; 8 bases align to TRBD1. Looked up from germline, CDR1 is SGHTA and CDR2 is FQGNSA. V was clipped by 5 bases and J by 4 bases; unmatched bases: 7. The CDR3 runs to 14 residues. CDR3 protein: CASSPGQGIYEQYF. The CDR3 coding sequence is TGTGCCAGCAGCCCTGGACAGGGAATTTACGAGCAGTACTTC.

This clone has ten or more counts. The chain links TRBV27 to TRBJ1-1; D may be TRBD1 (5 bases). The CDR3 loop spans 16 amino acids. Trimming removed 3 bases from V and 4 bases from J, with 18 bases in between. Germline-derived CDR1 and CDR2 are MNHEY and SMNVEV (reference sequence). DNA for the CDR3: TGTGCCAGCAGTTTCTGGCAGGGTAGAGGGAGCACTGAAGCTTTCTTT. Protein sequence: CASSFWQGRGSTEAFF.

This chain joins TRBV7-9 and TRBJ2-5; D gene ambiguous. Trimming removed 0 bases from V and 5 bases from J, with 7 bases in between. Germline V gene data show CDR1 as SEHNR and CDR2 as FQNEAQ (reference sequence). The CDR3 consists of 13 residues. The CDR3 coding sequence is TGTGCCAGCAGCTTAGCGCAGGTTGAGACCCAGTACTTC. It codes for CASSLAQVETQYF.

This clone was observed a handful of times. The chain's CDR3 is CSVGTPADTQYF. As DNA, the CDR3 is TGCAGCGTTGGGACCCCGGCAGATACGCAGTATTTT. The gene calls are TRBV29-1 and TRBJ2-3; unclear D gene. Germline V CDR1 and CDR2: SQVTM, ANQGSEA. The CDR3 loop spans 12 amino acids. V lost 4 bases and J 4 bases, leaving 9 bases between the germline ends.

This clone was counted ten times or more. The V and J genes are TRBV7-2 and TRBJ2-5, with D unclear. Trimming took off 5 bases at V and 5 bases at J, with 15 bases between the two ends. CDR3 length: 14 amino acids. In germline, CDR1 is SGHTA, CDR2 FQGNSA. DNA for the CDR3: TGTGCCAGCAGCCTCCGGACCCGGCCCGAGACCCAGTACTTC. It yields the protein CASSLRTRPETQYF.

This clone came up a few times. J is TRBJ1-2 and V is TRBV27; D may be TRBD1 (6 bases). Germline loops: CDR1 MNHEY, CDR2 SMNVEV (reference sequence). This CDR3 has 15 residues. Trimming cost V 6 bases and J 4 bases, with 18 bases left between them. CDR3 loop: CASSPRQGSGYGYTF. The DNA of the CDR3 is TGTGCCAGCAGCCCCCGGCAGGGGTCTGGCTATGGCTACACCTTC.

This clone showed up just a few times. The chain links TRBV4-1 to TRBJ2-1; D may be TRBD2 (6 bases). Germline V lookup: CDR1 MGHRA, CDR2 YSYEKL. CDR3 size: 16 residues. The ends were cut back, 1 base at V and 5 bases at J, with 15 bases in the middle. CDR3 sequence: CASSQVAGQIHNEQFF. CDR3 DNA sequence: TGCGCCAGCAGCCAAGTGGCGGGGCAAATACACAATGAGCAGTTCTTC.

There are a few counts of this clone. The chain has TRBV14 and TRBJ2-7; possible D gene TRBD1, 6 bases. The germline V and J ends were trimmed by 1 base and 5 bases, with 21 bases remaining between them. This CDR3 comprises 17 residues. Per the germline V gene, CDR1 is SGHDN and CDR2 is FVKESK. CDR3 DNA: TGTGCCAGCAGCCAAGGTCAACTTCAGGGGACGCGCCACGAGCAGTACTTC. Translation: CASSQGQLQGTRHEQYF.

This clone was counted many times. The chain recombines TRBV9 with TRBJ2-6, with no clear D. The germline V gene encodes CDR1 SGDLS and CDR2 YYNGEE. The CDR3 sequence is 15 residues long. Trimming shortened V by 0 bases and J by 2 bases, and 6 bases separated the two germline ends. CDR3 protein: CASSVEATGANVLTF. The CDR3 DNA is TGTGCCAGCAGCGTAGAAGCCACTGGGGCCAACGTCCTGACTTTC. Drawing the rest from reference TRBV9 and TRBJ2-6, the complete variable domain is DSGVTQTPKHLITATGQRVTLRCSPRSGDLSVYWYQQSLDQGLQFLIQYYNGEERAKGNILERFSAQQFPDLHSELNLSSLELGDSALYFCASSVEATGANVLTFGAGSRLTVL.